The entry below gives a single TCR beta chain sequence along with its context. The antigen is not known. These data are taken from a study of post-analysis software for immune sequencing data. The CDR3 covers 13 residues. CDR1 and CDR2 from the germline V gene are SEHNR and FQNEAQ (reference sequence). Losses at the gene ends were 2 bases for V and 9 bases for J; bases not matched to a gene: 4. Carried by the TCR beta cDNA libraries were unique molecular identifiers. Once about 0.95 to 10 million T cells were used, roughly 0.5 million cDNA molecules resulted. A single record per CDR3 protein comes from TCRdb applying MiXCR to the PCR reads. The data contain hundreds of thousands of distinct CDR3 sequences, 55% to 60% of them singletons. Study-level findings and limits: Compared with controls, patients had more of 4 or 5 TRBV segments, including TRBV5-6, TRBV5-1 and TRBV20-1. Controls showed significantly higher normalized Chao1 diversity than did multiple sclerosis patients.

The chain couples TRBV7-9 to TRBJ2-1; 7 bases fit TRBD2. This receptor was identified in a girl aged 2 to 10 with multiple sclerosis. Sequencing was performed on blood. The CDR3 loop reads CASSLRTSSEQFF. CDR3 DNA: TGTGCCAGCAGCTTAAGGACTAGTAGTGAGCAGTTCTTC.